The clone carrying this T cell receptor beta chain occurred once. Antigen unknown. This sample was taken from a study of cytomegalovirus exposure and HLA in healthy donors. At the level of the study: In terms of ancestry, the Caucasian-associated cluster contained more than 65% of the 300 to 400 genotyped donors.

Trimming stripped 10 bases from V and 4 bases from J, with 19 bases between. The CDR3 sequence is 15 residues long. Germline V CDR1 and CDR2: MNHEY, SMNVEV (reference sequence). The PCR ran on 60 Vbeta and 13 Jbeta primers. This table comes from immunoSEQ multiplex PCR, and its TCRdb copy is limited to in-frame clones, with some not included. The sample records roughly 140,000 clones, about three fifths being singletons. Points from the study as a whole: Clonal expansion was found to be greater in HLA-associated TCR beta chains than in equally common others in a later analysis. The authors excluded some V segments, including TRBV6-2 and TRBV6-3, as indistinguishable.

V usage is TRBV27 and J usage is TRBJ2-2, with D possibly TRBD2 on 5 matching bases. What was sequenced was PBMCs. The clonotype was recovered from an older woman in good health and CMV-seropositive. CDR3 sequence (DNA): TGTGCCACATACCCGGCGGGCTTGGGCACCGGGGAGCTGTTTTTT. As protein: CATYPAGLGTGELFF.